The 23 T cell receptor beta chains presented below share a single source sample, sequenced in a study of shared clonotypes between healthy human individuals. It was CD45RO-negative cells, positively selected for CCR7, that made up naive CD8 cells, with terminally differentiated effector memory CD45RA+ cells excluded. Profiled with immunoSEQ multiplex PCR; TCRdb holds only in-frame clones, not every one. This table holds about 580,000 clones, more than 95% found once. The specimen sequenced was naive CD8+ T cells sorted from blood. Every receptor here comes from a man aged 25 to 40 in good health.

The chain is built from TRBV11-3 and TRBJ2-7; TRBD2 agrees at 9 bases. V trimming: 2 bases; J trimming: 3 bases; junction bases outside the gene matches: 5. The CDR3 runs to 15 residues. CDR1 is SGHNT and CDR2 is YENEEA in the germline V gene. Here the CDR3 DNA reads TGTGCCAGCAGCTTATCTAGCGGGATCGTCTACGAGCAGTACTTC. Translating it yields CASSLSSGIVYEQYF.

This chain links TRBV28 with TRBJ2-7, with 9 bases lining up with TRBD1. Germline CDR1 is MDHEN and CDR2 is SYDVKM. V was pared by 4 bases and J by 6 bases, with 10 bases of the junction left unmatched. The CDR3 has 15 amino acids. In nucleotides, the CDR3 is TGTGCCAGCAGTTCCAACCGGGACAGGGTCGGCGAGCAGTACTTC. Its protein is CASSSNRDRVGEQYF.

The CDR3 spells CASSDRHQETQYF. The CDR3 DNA is TGCGCCAGCAGTGACAGGCACCAAGAGACCCAGTACTTC. The rearrangement joins TRBV10-1 to TRBJ2-5; no clear D gene. V was pared by 3 bases and J by 0 bases, with 5 bases between. The CDR3 has 13 amino acids. Looked up from germline, CDR1 is WNHNN and CDR2 is SYGVQD (reference sequence).

The chain recombines TRBV29-1 with TRBJ1-2; TRBD1 aligns across 9 bases. V lost 7 bases, J lost 4 bases, and 34 bases stayed unmatched. From germline, CDR1 is SQVTM and CDR2 ANQGSEA. The CDR3 spans 22 residues. CDR3 region: CSALIKGRSSRTGAAQGYGYTF. The CDR3 nucleotides read TGCAGCGCGCTCATAAAGGGCCGTTCGTCCAGGACAGGGGCCGCACAGGGCTATGGCTACACCTTC.

This chain joins TRBV7-2 and TRBJ2-2; TRBD2 might be the D (5 bases). The CDR3 sequence is 15 residues long. Germline CDR1 and CDR2: SGHTA and FQGNSA. The V end was cut by 5 bases, the J end by 6 bases, with 16 bases between. The CDR3 loop reads CASSPLILVSGELFF. CDR3 DNA: TGTGCCAGCAGCCCCCTCATACTAGTGTCCGGGGAGCTGTTTTTT.

The chain joins TRBV27 to TRBJ1-1; no reliable D call. This CDR3 is 13 amino acids long. Trimming shortened V by 2 bases and J by 11 bases, and 15 bases separated the two germline ends. Germline-derived CDR1 and CDR2 are MNHEY and SMNVEV (reference sequence). The CDR3 loop reads CASSLNPRAEAFF. The DNA for the CDR3 is TGTGCCAGCAGTTTAAATCCAAGGGCAGAGGCTTTCTTT.

The CDR3 DNA sequence: TGTGCCAGCAGTTTAATTGGCGGGAGCGAGAATGAGCAGTTCTTC. Its protein product is CASSLIGGSENEQFF. The J gene is TRBJ2-1, the V gene TRBV27; 7 bases match TRBD2. CDR1 is MNHEY, CDR2 SMNVEV, per germline (reference sequence). V trimming: 2 bases; J trimming: 7 bases; junction bases outside the gene matches: 8. The CDR3 covers 15 residues.

About this clone: The same CDR3 arises from other DNA sequences in this sample as well. The CDR3, as DNA: TGCGCCAGCAGCCAAGACCTCAACTCCTACAATGAGCAGTTCTTC. Translation: CASSQDLNSYNEQFF. The rearrangement uses TRBV4-3 and TRBJ2-1; D gene uncertain. CDR3 length equals 15 residues. The germline V gene encodes CDR1 LGHNA and CDR2 YSLEER. V lost 0 bases and J lost 0, with 6 bases in between.

The chain recombines TRBV6-5 with TRBJ2-7; maybe TRBD1 (7 bases). From germline, CDR1 is MNHEY and CDR2 SVGAGI. The CDR3 contains 15 residues. Trimming removed 10 bases from V and 6 bases from J, with 25 bases in between. The DNA for the CDR3 is TGTGCCAACTGGGACAGCGGGCCCTCCTGGGGCGAGCAGTACTTC. It is translated as CANWDSGPSWGEQYF.

The count of this clone is one. The chain links TRBV27 to TRBJ2-1, with TRBD1 matching over 12 bases. Germline lookup yields CDR1 MNHEY and CDR2 SMNVEV (reference sequence). The CDR3 length is 19 residues. With V trimmed by 7 bases and J by 4 bases, 17 bases remained unmatched. The CDR3 loop reads CASKVRDRGLTGRYNEQFF. DNA for the CDR3: TGTGCCAGCAAGGTTCGGGACAGGGGGCTAACAGGGAGATACAATGAGCAGTTCTTC.

The chain joins TRBV10-3 to TRBJ1-1; D is possibly TRBD1 (6 bases). The germline gives CDR1 ENHRY, CDR2 SYGVKD. V lost 6 bases to trimming and J lost 8 bases, with 22 bases between them. The CDR3 totals 15 residues. For the CDR3, the DNA is TGTGCCATCAGCAGCCCCCAGACAGGTGAAAAGGAAGCTTTCTTT. As protein: CAISSPQTGEKEAFF.

This chain uses TRBV19 with TRBJ2-7; 7 positions match TRBD1. Trimming cost V 5 bases and J 0 bases; bases outside gene matches: 7. Germline V gives CDR1 LNHDA, CDR2 SQIVND (reference sequence). The length of the CDR3 is 15 residues. The CDR3 here is CASSPTGPSSYEQYF. The CDR3 DNA sequence: TGTGCCAGTAGTCCGACAGGGCCCAGCTCCTACGAGCAGTACTTC.

The J gene is TRBJ1-1, the V gene TRBV7-9; D unclear. V was cut by 5 bases and J by 0 bases, with 7 bases left in between. Germline V gives CDR1 SEHNR, CDR2 FQNEAQ (reference sequence). The CDR3 loop spans 13 amino acids. CDR3 in DNA: TGTGCCAGCAGCCCAAAAATGAACACTGAAGCTTTCTTT. Its translation is CASSPKMNTEAFF.

The chain recombines TRBV9 with TRBJ2-7; TRBD2 aligns across 8 bases. From germline, CDR1 is SGDLS and CDR2 YYNGEE. The CDR3 consists of 15 residues. After removal of 3 bases from V and 5 bases from J, the junction contained 10 bases not matched to a gene. The CDR3 is CASSARTSIVNEQYF. CDR3 sequence (DNA): TGTGCCAGCAGCGCAAGGACTAGCATTGTCAACGAGCAGTACTTC. Complete variable domain (other parts from reference TRBV9 and TRBJ2-7): DSGVTQTPKHLITATGQRVTLRCSPRSGDLSVYWYQQSLDQGLQFLIQYYNGEERAKGNILERFSAQQFPDLHSELNLSSLELGDSALYFCASSARTSIVNEQYFGPGTRLTVT.

The chain carries TRBV29-1 and TRBJ2-7; TRBD2 matches at 10 bases. CDR1 and CDR2 from the germline V gene are SQVTM and ANQGSEA. The ends lost 5 bases at V and 3 bases at J; junction bases unmatched: 10. This CDR3 has 15 residues. The CDR3 nucleotides are TGCAGCGTTCCTGGACTAGCGGAACAAGGCTACGAGCAGTACTTC. Amino acids: CSVPGLAEQGYEQYF.

The chain employs TRBV2 and TRBJ2-7; TRBD2 agrees at 14 bases. The CDR3 runs to 15 residues. The germline V gene encodes CDR1 SNHLY and CDR2 FYNNEI. The junction had 5 bases not matched to a gene; V was cut back by 8 bases and J by 2 bases. CDR3 sequence reads: CASGTSGSGAYEQYF. The CDR3 region has the DNA TGTGCCAGCGGGACTAGCGGGAGTGGGGCCTACGAGCAGTACTTC.

The chain couples TRBV19 to TRBJ1-5; possibly TRBD1 for D (6 bases). This CDR3 comprises 13 residues. Germline CDR1 reads LNHDA; CDR2 reads SQIVND (reference sequence). Trimming removed 3 bases from V and 8 bases from J, with 11 bases in between. CDR3 nucleotides: TGTGCCAGTAGTATCATGCAGGGGAAGCCCCAGCATTTT. As protein: CASSIMQGKPQHF.

The V call is TRBV7-9, the J call TRBJ2-1; weak D call: TRBD2 (6 bases). V shed 2 bases and J shed 9 bases, with 11 bases lying between them. The CDR3 runs 13 residues. Germline V gives CDR1 SEHNR, CDR2 FQNEAQ (reference sequence). The CDR3 sequence: CASSLLGEAEQFF. DNA of the CDR3: TGTGCCAGCAGCTTATTGGGGGAGGCTGAGCAGTTCTTC.

This clone came up once. V and J are TRBV6-5 and TRBJ2-4; D unclear. CDR1 and CDR2 from the germline V gene are MNHEY and SVGAGI. V gave up 2 bases and J gave up 6 bases, with 8 bases separating them. CDR3 size: 13 residues. The chain's CDR3 is CASSYGERNIQYF. DNA for the CDR3: TGTGCCAGCAGTTACGGTGAGAGAAACATTCAGTACTTC.

V usage is TRBV19 and J usage is TRBJ2-2; no clear D. V lost 4 bases and J 3 bases, leaving 9 bases between the germline ends. The V gene's germline CDR1 is LNHDA and CDR2 SQIVND (reference sequence). This CDR3 is 14 amino acids long. CDR3 coding DNA: TGTGCCAGTAGTAAGAACAGTGACACCGGGGAGCTGTTTTTT. It encodes CASSKNSDTGELFF. Using reference TRBV19 and TRBJ2-2 for the parts outside the CDR3, the full variable domain is DGGITQSPKYLFRKEGQNVTLSCEQNLNHDAMYWYRQDPGQGLRLIYYSQIVNDFQKGDIAEGYSVSREKKESFPLTVTSAQKNPTAFYLCASSKNSDTGELFFGEGSRLTVL.

This CDR3 reads CASSLVPGASTDTQYF. CDR3 bases: TGTGCCAGCAGCTTAGTTCCGGGCGCTAGCACAGATACGCAGTATTTT. The chain couples TRBV7-9 to TRBJ2-3; D uncertain. The CDR3 has 16 residues. Germline V gives CDR1 SEHNR, CDR2 FQNEAQ (reference sequence). V dropped 1 base and J dropped 0 bases, with 11 bases sitting between them.

CDR3 region: CASSSSGTGQPQHF. In nucleotides, the CDR3 is TGTGCCAGCAGCTCCTCCGGGACCGGGCAGCCCCAGCATTTT. This sequence joins TRBV5-4 and TRBJ1-5; possible D gene TRBD1, 5 bases. The CDR3 consists of 14 residues. Germline V gene data show CDR1 as SGHNT and CDR2 as YYREEE (reference sequence). V lost 3 bases and J 7 bases, leaving 14 bases between the germline ends.

This clone was counted once. This chain connects TRBV13 to TRBJ1-1; D unclear. Trimming took 4 bases from V and 1 from J, leaving 10 bases between them. Germline lookup yields CDR1 PRHDT and CDR2 FYEKMQ (reference sequence). This CDR3 has 14 residues. The CDR3 protein is CASSSPRRNTEAFF. Written as DNA, the CDR3 is TGTGCCAGCAGCTCCCCCCGTCGGAACACTGAAGCTTTCTTT.